The rows below give T cell receptor beta chains drawn from one sample of a study of regulatory T cells in long-lasting Graves disease. TCRdb re-called the multiplex PCR reads with MiXCR, one entry per CDR3 protein. The sample contains some 350,000 distinct CDR3 sequences, roughly 16% of which appear only once. These sequences were also reported in another study, on T cells in Graves' hyperthyroidism and ophthalmopathy.

The input for sequencing was peripheral blood mononuclear cells (PBMCs), taken at new diagnosis, from a patient treated with antithyroid drugs. The receptor source for this set is a woman aged 18-35 years with Graves disease. Both conserved end residues are part of each CDR3. The D gene is left open where the match is weak. Clone size is given for some rows only: seen once, a few or many times, or a class if the clone is expanded.

d_call,v_call,clone_size,j_call,cdr3_nt,cdr3_aa
TRBD2,TRBV11-2,many,TRBJ2-5,TGTGCCAGCAGCTTCCCCACGGGGAGGGCCCAAGAGACCCAGTACTTC,CASSFPTGRAQETQYF
TRBD1,TRBV15,many,TRBJ2-1,TGTGCCACCAGCAGACCCTCCGGGACAGTTTATTGGGAGCAGTTCTTC,CATSRPSGTVYWEQFF
TRBD2,TRBV7-8,many,TRBJ2-2,TGTGCCAGCAGCCCCCTAGCGGGAGTTATGAGCGGGGAGCTGTTTTTT,CASSPLAGVMSGELFF
.,TRBV5-1,few,TRBJ1-1,TGTGCCAGCAGCCCTCTACCTTCGGGGAACACTGAAGCTTTCTTT,CASSPLPSGNTEAFF
TRBD2,TRBV7-7,.,TRBJ2-1,TGTGCTAGCAGCTCTAGCGGGAGGGAATCCGGGCAGTTCTTC,CASSSSGRESGQFF
.,TRBV5-1,many,TRBJ2-3,TGTGCCAGCAGCTTAGCGGCAGATACGCAGTATTTT,CASSLAADTQYF
.,TRBV12-3/TRBV12-4,many,TRBJ1-1,TGTGCCAGCAGTTTACGGGGGAGCGAGTACACTGAAGCTTTCTTT,CASSLRGSEYTEAFF
.,TRBV7-9,.,TRBJ2-1,TGTGCCAGCAGCTTAGGACAGGGACTATACAATGAAGCGGAGCAGTTCTTC,CASSLGQGLYNEAEQFF
.,TRBV7-3,many,TRBJ2-1,TGTGCCAGCAGTCCCCTAGGTAGCCGTGACAATGAGCAGTTCTTC,CASSPLGSRDNEQFF
.,TRBV7-9,many,TRBJ1-1,TGTGCCAGCAGCCAAAGTCGTCGCAGGGTGGATGGGGTCACTGAAGCTTTCTTT,CASSQSRRRVDGVTEAFF
.,TRBV20-1,.,TRBJ1-4,TGCAGTGCTAGTCGGACCCTTAATGAAAAACTGTTTTTT,CSASRTLNEKLFF
.,TRBV5-1,.,TRBJ1-5,TGCGCCAGCAGCTTGGACGCAGGGAATCAGCCCCAGCATTTT,CASSLDAGNQPQHF
.,TRBV7-9,few,TRBJ2-5,TGTGCCAGCAGTACTGGGACTCGGGGGCAGGAGACCCAGTACTTC,CASSTGTRGQETQYF
.,TRBV10-1,many,TRBJ2-7,TGCGCCAGCAGTTACGGGGGTTTCTCCTACGAGCAGTACTTC,CASSYGGFSYEQYF
TRBD1,TRBV5-1,few,TRBJ1-2,TGCGCCAGCAGCCCTTGGGACAGGGGGCGAGGCTATGGCTACACCTTC,CASSPWDRGRGYGYTF
TRBD1,TRBV27,many,TRBJ1-2,TGTGCCAGCAGTCAATACTTTACAGGGGGCTATTATGGCTACACCTTC,CASSQYFTGGYYGYTF
.,TRBV9,many,TRBJ2-3,TGTGCCAGCAGCGTAGGAGGTAGAACAGATACGCAGTATTTT,CASSVGGRTDTQYF
TRBD2,TRBV30,.,TRBJ2-7,TGTGCCTTGTCAGGTGGGGGGGTCCCTTACGAGCAGTACTTC,CALSGGGVPYEQYF
TRBD2,TRBV27,few,TRBJ2-7,TGTGCCAGCAGTTGGTCGGGGGGCGGGGGGGCCGACGAGCAGTACTTC,CASSWSGGGGADEQYF
TRBD1,TRBV28,once,TRBJ1-1,TGTGCCAGCAGTTTGGCAGGACCACAGGGGCCTGAAGCTTTCTTT,CASSLAGPQGPEAFF
TRBD1,TRBV29-1,few,TRBJ1-1,TGCAGCGTCGCAAGGGGGCTGAACACTGAAGCTTTCTTT,CSVARGLNTEAFF
.,TRBV11-2,once,TRBJ1-2,TGTGCCAGCAGCCTAAACACCCACAGCGGCTACACCTTC,CASSLNTHSGYTF
TRBD1,TRBV7-2,.,TRBJ1-6,TGTGCCAGCAGCTTAGCCGGACAGGGAACGAATTCACCCCTCCACTTT,CASSLAGQGTNSPLHF
.,TRBV4-1,.,TRBJ2-1,TGCGCCAGCGCCGGGACTCAATACAATGAGCAGTTCTTC,CASAGTQYNEQFF
.,TRBV9,few,TRBJ2-5,TGTGCCAGCAGCCAAGGACAGTTGGGCGGGGAGACCCAGTACTTC,CASSQGQLGGETQYF
TRBD2,TRBV13,.,TRBJ2-1,TGTGCCAGCAGCCCGCCGGGACTAGCCCTCTACAATGAGCAGTTCTTC,CASSPPGLALYNEQFF
.,TRBV20-1,many,TRBJ2-7,TGCAGTGCTAGAGATCCCGCGTGGGGGGCCGCCTACGAGCAGTACTTC,CSARDPAWGAAYEQYF
TRBD2,TRBV7-2,many,TRBJ2-1,TGTGCCAGCAGGGGACTAGCGGGGGGGTGGGAGCAGTTCTTC,CASRGLAGGWEQFF
.,TRBV28,few,TRBJ1-5,TGTGCCAGCACGACTCGAGTTAGCAATCAGCCCCAGCATTTT,CASTTRVSNQPQHF
TRBD1,TRBV5-6,many,TRBJ2-1,TGTGCCAGCAGCTTGGAAGCGGGACAGGGGGTACAAACGCAGTTCTTC,CASSLEAGQGVQTQFF